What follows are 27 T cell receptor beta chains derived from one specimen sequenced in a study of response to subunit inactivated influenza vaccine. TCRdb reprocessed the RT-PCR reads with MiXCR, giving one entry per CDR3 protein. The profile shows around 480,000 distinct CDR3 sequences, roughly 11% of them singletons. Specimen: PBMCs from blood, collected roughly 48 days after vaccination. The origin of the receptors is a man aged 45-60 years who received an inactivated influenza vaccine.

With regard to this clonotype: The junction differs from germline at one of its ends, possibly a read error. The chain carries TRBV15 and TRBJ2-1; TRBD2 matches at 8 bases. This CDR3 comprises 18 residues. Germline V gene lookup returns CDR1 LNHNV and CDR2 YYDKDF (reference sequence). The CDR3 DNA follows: TGTGCCACCAGCAGAGTTCGCCGGGGACTAGGGGGAGAAAATGAGCAGATCTTC. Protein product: CATSRVRRGLGGENEQIF. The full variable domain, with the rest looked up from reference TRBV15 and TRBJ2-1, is DAMVIQNPRYQVTQFGKPVTLSCSQTLNHNVMYWYQQKSSQAPKLLFHYYDKDFNNEADTPDNFQSRRPNTSFCFLDIRSPGLGDTAMYLCATSRVRRGLGGENEQIFGPGTRLTVL.

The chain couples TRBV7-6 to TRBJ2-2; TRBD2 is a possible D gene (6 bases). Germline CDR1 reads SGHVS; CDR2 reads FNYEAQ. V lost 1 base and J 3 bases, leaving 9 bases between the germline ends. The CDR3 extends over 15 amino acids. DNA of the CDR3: TGTGCCAGCAGCTTAGAGGGGACTCACACCGGGGAGCTGTTTTTT. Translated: CASSLEGTHTGELFF.

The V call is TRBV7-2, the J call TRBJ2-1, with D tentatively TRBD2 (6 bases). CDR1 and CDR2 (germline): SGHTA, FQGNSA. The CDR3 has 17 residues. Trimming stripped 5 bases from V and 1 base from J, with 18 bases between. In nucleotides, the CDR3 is TGTGCCAGCAGCCTCGGGCTGAGCGGGCTTTCCTACAATGAGCAGTTCTTC. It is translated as CASSLGLSGLSYNEQFF.

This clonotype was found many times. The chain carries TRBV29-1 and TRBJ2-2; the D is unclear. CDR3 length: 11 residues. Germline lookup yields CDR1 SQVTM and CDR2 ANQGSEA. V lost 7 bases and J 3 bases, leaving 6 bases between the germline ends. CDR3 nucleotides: TGCAGCGGTGGGGACACCGGGGAGCTGTTTTTT. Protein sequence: CSGGDTGELFF.

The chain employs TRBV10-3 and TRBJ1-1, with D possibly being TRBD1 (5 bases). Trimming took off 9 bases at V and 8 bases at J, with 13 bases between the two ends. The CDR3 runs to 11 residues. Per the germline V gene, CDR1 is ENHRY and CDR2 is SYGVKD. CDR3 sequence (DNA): TGTGCCATAATCGAATCAGGGGAAGCTTTCTTT. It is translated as CAIIESGEAFF.

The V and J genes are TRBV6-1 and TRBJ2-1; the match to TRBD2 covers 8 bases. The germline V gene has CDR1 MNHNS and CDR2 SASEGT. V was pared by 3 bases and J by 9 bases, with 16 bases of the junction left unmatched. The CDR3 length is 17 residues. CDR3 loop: CASSEGLAGGLQGEQFF. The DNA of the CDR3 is TGTGCCAGCAGTGAGGGACTGGCGGGGGGACTTCAGGGTGAGCAGTTCTTC.

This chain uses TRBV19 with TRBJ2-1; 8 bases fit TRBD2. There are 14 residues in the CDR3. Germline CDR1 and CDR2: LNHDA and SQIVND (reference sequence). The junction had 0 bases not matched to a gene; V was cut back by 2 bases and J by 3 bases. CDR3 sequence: CASSILAGYNEQFF. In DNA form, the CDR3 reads TGTGCCAGTAGTATACTAGCGGGCTACAATGAGCAGTTCTTC.

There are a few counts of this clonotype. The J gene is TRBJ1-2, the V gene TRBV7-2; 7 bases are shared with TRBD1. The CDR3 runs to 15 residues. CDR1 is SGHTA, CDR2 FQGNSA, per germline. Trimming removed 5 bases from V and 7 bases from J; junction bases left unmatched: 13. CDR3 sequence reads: CASSRRAQGSAGYTF. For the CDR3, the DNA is TGTGCCAGCAGCCGCCGGGCACAGGGGTCGGCTGGCTACACCTTC.

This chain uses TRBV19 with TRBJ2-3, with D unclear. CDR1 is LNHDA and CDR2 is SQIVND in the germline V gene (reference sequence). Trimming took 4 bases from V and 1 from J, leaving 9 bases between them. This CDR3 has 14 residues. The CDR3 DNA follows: TGTGCCAGTAGTAGAAGCATCGGCACAGATACGCAGTATTTT. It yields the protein CASSRSIGTDTQYF.

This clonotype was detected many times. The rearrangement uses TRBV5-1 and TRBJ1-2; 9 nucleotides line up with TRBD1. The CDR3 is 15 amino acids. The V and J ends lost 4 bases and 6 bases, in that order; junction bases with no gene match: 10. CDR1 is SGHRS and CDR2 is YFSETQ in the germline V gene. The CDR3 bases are TGCGCCAGCAGCCCGGGACAGGGCGTTATCGATGGCTACACCTTC. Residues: CASSPGQGVIDGYTF.

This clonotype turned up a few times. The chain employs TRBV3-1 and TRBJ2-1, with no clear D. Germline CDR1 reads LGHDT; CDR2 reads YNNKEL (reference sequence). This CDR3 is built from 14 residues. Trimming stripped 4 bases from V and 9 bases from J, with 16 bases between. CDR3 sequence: CASSPQGLIGEQFF. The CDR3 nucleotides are TGTGCCAGCAGCCCTCAAGGATTGATAGGTGAGCAGTTCTTC.

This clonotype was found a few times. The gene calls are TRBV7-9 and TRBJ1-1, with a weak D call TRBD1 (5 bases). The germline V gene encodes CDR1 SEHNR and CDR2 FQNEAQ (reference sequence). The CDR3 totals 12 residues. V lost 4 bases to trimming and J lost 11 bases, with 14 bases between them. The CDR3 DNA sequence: TGTGCCAGCAGCTCCGGGCAGGGTCCTGCTTTCTTT. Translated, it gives CASSSGQGPAFF.

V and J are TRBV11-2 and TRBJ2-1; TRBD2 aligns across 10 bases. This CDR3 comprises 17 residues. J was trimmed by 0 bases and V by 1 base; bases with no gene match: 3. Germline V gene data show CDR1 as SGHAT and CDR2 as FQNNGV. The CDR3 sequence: CASSLGVAGGSYNEQFF. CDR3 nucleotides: TGTGCCAGCAGCTTAGGGGTAGCGGGAGGCTCCTACAATGAGCAGTTCTTC. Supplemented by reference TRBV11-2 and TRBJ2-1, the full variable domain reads EAGVAQSPRYKIIEKRQSVAFWCNPISGHATLYWYQQILGQGPKLLIQFQNNGVVDDSQLPKDRFSAERLKGVDSTLKIQPAKLEDSAVYLCASSLGVAGGSYNEQFFGPGTRLTVL.

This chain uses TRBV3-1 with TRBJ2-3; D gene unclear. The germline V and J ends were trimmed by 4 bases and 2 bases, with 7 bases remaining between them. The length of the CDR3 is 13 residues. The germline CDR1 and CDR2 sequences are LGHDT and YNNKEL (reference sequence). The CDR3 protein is CASSPTFTDTQYF. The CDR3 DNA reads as TGTGCCAGCAGCCCCACCTTCACAGATACGCAGTATTTT.

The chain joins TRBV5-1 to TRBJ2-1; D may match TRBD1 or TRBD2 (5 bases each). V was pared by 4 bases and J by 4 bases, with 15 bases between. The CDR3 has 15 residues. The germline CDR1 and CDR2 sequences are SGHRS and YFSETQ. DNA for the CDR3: TGCGCCAGCAGCCCGGGGACGTGGTCATACAATGAGCAGTTCTTC. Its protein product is CASSPGTWSYNEQFF.

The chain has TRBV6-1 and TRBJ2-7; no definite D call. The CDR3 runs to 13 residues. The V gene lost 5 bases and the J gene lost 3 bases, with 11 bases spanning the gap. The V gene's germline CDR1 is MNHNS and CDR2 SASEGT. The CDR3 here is CASSNLAGYEQYF. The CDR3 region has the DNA TGTGCCAGCAGTAATCTTGCAGGCTACGAGCAGTACTTC.

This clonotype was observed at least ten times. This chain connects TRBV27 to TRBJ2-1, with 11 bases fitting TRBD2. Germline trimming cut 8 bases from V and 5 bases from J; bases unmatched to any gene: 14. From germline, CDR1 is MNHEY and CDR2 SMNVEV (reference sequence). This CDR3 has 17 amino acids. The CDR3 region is CASGQLAGVGNDNEQFF. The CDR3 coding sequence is TGTGCCAGCGGCCAACTAGCGGGAGTAGGTAACGACAATGAGCAGTTCTTC.

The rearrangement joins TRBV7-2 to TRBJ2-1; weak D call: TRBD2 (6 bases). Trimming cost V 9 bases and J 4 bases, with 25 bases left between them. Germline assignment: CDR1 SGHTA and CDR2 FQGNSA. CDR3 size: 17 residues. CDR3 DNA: TGTGCCAGTACTTCCGGGACTTCCCTTCTTTCTTACAATGAGCAGTTCTTC. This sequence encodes CASTSGTSLLSYNEQFF. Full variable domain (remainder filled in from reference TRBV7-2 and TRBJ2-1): GAGVSQSPSNKVTEKGKDVELRCDPISGHTALYWYRQSLGQGLEFLIYFQGNSAPDKSGLPSDRFSAERTGGSVSTLTIQRTQQEDSAVYLCASTSGTSLLSYNEQFFGPGTRLTVL.

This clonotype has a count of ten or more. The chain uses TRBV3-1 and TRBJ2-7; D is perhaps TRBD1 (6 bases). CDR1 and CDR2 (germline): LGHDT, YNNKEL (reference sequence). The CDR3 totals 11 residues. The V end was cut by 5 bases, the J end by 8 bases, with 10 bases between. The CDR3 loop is CASSETGQQYF. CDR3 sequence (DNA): TGTGCCAGCAGCGAGACAGGTCAGCAGTACTTC.

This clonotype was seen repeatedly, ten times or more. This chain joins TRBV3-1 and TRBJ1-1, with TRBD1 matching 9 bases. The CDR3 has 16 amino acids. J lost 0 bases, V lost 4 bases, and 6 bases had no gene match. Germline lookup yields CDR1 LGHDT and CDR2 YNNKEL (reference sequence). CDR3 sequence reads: CASSRLGTGMNTEAFF. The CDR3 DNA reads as TGTGCCAGCAGCCGCCTCGGGACAGGGATGAACACTGAAGCTTTCTTT.

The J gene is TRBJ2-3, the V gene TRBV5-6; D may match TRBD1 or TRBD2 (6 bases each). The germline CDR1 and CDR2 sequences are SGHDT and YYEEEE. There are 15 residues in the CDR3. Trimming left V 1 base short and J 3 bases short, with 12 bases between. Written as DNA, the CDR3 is TGTGCCAGCAGCTTGACGGGGGCTGGGACAGATACGCAGTATTTT. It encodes CASSLTGAGTDTQYF.

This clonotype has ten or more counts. The CDR3 protein is CSARDVREGSPGELFF. Written as DNA, the CDR3 is TGCAGTGCTAGAGATGTAAGGGAGGGGTCCCCCGGGGAGCTGTTTTTT. The chain is built from TRBV20-1 and TRBJ2-2, with 7 positions matching TRBD2. J lost 6 bases, V lost 0 bases, and 10 bases had no gene match. Looked up from germline, CDR1 is DFQATT and CDR2 is SNEGSKA (reference sequence). This CDR3 region has 16 residues.

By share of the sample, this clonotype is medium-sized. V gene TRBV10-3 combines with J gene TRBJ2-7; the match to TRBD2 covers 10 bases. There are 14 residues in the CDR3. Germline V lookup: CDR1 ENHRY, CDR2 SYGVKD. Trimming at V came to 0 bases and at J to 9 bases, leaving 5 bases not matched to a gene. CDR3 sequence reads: CAISESSSGGTQYF. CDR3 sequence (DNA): TGTGCCATCAGTGAGTCGAGTAGCGGGGGGACGCAGTACTTC.

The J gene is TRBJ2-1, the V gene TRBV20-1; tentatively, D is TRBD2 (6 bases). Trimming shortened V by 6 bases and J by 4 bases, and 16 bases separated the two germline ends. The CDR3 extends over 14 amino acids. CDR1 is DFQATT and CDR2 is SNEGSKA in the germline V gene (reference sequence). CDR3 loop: CSASRLVQYNEQFF. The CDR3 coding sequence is TGCAGTGCATCTCGACTAGTTCAGTACAATGAGCAGTTCTTC.

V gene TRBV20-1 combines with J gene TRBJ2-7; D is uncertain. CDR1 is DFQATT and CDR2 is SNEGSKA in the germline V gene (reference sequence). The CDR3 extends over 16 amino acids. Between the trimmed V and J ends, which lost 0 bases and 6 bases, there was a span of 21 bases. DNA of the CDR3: TGCAGTGCTAGAGATCACCAGATTGAGACCACCGGCGAGCAGTACTTC. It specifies CSARDHQIETTGEQYF.

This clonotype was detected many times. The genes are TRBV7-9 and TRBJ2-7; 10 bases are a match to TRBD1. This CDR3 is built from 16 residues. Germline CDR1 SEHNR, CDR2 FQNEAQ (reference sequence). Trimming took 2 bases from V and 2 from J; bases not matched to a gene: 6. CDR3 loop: CASSLPFGQGAYEQYF. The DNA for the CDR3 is TGTGCCAGCAGCTTACCGTTTGGACAGGGGGCCTACGAGCAGTACTTC.

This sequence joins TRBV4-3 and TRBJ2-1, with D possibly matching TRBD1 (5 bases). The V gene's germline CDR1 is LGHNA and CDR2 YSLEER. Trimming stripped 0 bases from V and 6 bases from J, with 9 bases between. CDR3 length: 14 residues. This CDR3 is CASSQDLTANEQFF. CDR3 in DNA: TGCGCCAGCAGCCAAGATTTGACAGCCAATGAGCAGTTCTTC.